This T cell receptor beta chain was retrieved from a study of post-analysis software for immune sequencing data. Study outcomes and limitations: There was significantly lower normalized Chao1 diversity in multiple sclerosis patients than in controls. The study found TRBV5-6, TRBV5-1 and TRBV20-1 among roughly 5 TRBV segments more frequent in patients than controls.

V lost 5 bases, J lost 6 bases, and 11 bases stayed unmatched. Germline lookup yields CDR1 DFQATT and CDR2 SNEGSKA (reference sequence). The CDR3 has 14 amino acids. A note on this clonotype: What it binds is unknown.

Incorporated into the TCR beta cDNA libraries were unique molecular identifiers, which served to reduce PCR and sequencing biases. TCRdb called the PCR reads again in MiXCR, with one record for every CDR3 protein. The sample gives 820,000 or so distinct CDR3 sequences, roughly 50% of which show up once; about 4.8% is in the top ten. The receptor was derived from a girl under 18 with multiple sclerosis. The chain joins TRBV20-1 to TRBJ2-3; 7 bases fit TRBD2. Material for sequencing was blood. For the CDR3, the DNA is TGCAGTGCTCCCGGGGCTAGCGGAGGTGATACGCAGTATTTT. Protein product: CSAPGASGGDTQYF.